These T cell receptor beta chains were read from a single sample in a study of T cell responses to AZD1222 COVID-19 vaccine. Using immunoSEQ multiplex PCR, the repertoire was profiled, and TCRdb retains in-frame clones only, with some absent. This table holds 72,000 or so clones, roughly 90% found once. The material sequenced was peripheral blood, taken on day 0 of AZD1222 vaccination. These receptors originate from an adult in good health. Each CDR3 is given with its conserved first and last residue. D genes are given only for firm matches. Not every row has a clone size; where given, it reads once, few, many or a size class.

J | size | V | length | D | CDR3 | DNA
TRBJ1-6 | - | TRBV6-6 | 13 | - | CASSYSTHSPLHF | TGTGCCAGCAGTTACTCGACTCATTCACCCCTCCACTTT
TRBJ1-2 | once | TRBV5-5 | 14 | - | CASSLRQSNYGYTF | TGTGCCAGCAGCTTAAGACAGTCAAACTATGGCTACACCTTC
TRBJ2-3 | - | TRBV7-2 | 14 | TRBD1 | CASSLGQGSDTQYF | TGTGCCAGCAGCCTTGGACAGGGGTCAGATACGCAGTATTTT
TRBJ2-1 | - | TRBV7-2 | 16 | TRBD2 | CASSPGGSGRGNEQFF | TGTGCCAGCAGCCCGGGGGGCAGCGGGAGAGGCAATGAGCAGTTCTTC
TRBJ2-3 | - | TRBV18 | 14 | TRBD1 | CASSLTTGRDTQYF | TGTGCCAGCTCATTGACGACAGGGCGGGATACGCAGTATTTT
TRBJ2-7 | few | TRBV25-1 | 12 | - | CASSEGRLEQYF | TGTGCCAGCAGTGAAGGACGGCTGGAGCAGTACTTC
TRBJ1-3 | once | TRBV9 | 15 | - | CASSPGGNSGNTIYF | TGTGCCAGCAGCCCGGGGGGGAACTCTGGAAACACCATATATTTT
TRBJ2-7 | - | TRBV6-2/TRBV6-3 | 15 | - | CASSYSTDLSREQYF | TGTGCCAGCAGTTACTCCACGGACCTTTCTCGCGAGCAGTACTTC
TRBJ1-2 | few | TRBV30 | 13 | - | CARDPGTDYGYTF | TGTGCCAGGGACCCAGGGACGGACTATGGCTACACCTTC
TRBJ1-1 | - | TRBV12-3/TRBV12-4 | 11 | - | CASSLSIEAFF | TGTGCCAGCAGTCTCAGCATTGAAGCTTTCTTT
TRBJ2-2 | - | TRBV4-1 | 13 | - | CASSQERDRELFF | TGCGCCAGCAGCCAAGAGCGAGACCGGGAGCTGTTTTTT
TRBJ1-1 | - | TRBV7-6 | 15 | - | CASSPLPEQHTEAFF | TGTGCCAGCAGCCCTCTTCCCGAACAGCACACTGAAGCTTTCTTT
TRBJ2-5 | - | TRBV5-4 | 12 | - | CASSLAGETQYF | TGTGCCAGCAGCTTGGCCGGGGAGACCCAGTACTTC
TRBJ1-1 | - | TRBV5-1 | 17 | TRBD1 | CASSLVGTGIMNTEAFF | TGCGCCAGCAGCTTGGTTGGGACAGGGATCATGAACACTGAAGCTTTCTTT
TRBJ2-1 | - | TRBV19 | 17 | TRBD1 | CASSTTQTGGYRWEQFF | TGTGCCAGTAGTACTACTCAAACAGGGGGCTACCGGTGGGAGCAGTTCTTC
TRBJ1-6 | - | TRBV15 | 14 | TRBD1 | CATSRAGGEGTLHF | TGTGCCACCAGCAGAGCAGGGGGCGAAGGCACCCTCCACTTT
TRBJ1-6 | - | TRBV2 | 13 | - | CASRTEEISPLHF | TGTGCCAGCAGGACAGAAGAAATTTCACCCCTCCACTTT
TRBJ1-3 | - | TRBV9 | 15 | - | CASSPRDTSGNTIYF | TGTGCCAGCAGCCCCCGGGACACCTCTGGAAACACCATATATTTT
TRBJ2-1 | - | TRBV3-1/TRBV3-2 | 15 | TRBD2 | CASRSSGGDYNEQFF | TGTGCCAGCAGATCTAGCGGGGGGGACTACAATGAGCAGTTCTTC
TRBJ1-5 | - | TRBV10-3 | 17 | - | CAISGGTTDPGNQPQHF | TGTGCCATCAGTGGGGGGACAACCGACCCCGGGAATCAGCCCCAGCATTTT
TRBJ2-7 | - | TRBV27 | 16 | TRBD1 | CASSLAGTGNDYEQYF | TGTGCCAGCAGTCTTGCGGGGACAGGTAACGACTACGAGCAGTACTTC
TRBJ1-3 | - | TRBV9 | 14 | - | CASSVADPGNTIYF | TGTGCCAGCAGCGTAGCAGACCCTGGAAACACCATATATTTT
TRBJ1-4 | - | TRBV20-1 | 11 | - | CSARANEKLFF | TGCAGTGCGAGAGCTAATGAAAAACTGTTTTTT
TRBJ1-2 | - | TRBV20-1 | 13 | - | CSASVGSNYGYTF | TGCAGTGCTAGTGTGGGTTCTAACTATGGCTACACCTTC
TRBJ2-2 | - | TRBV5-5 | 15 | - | CASSLAGVGTGELFF | TGTGCCAGCAGCTTGGCAGGGGTCGGCACCGGGGAGCTGTTTTTT
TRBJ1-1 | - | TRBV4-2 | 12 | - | CASSQDGTGAFF | TGTGCCAGCAGCCAAGATGGGACGGGGGCTTTCTTT
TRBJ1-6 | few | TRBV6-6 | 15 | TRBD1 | CASSYARDRASPLHF | TGTGCCAGCAGTTACGCCCGGGACAGGGCTTCACCCCTCCACTTT
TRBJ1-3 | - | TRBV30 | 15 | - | CAWSVATTSGNTIYF | TGTGCCTGGAGTGTCGCGACGACCTCTGGAAACACCATATATTTT
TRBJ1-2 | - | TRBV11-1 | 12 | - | CASSPVRDGYTF | TGTGCCAGCAGTCCTGTGAGGGATGGCTACACCTTC
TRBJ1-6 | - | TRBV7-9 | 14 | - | CASSAGTTDSPLHF | TGTGCCAGCAGCGCCGGGACCACAGATTCACCCCTCCACTTT
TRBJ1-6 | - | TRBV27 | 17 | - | CASSLREVLRGGSPLHF | TGTGCCAGCAGTTTACGGGAGGTCCTACGGGGAGGGTCACCCCTCCACTTT
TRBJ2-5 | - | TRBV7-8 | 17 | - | CASSLARLGSARETQYF | TGTGCCAGCAGCTTGGCTAGGTTGGGGTCGGCTCGAGAGACCCAGTACTTC
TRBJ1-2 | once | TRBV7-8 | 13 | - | CASSPDRSYGYTF | TGTGCCAGCAGCCCAGACAGGTCCTATGGCTACACCTTC
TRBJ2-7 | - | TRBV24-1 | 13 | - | CATSDYPAGEQYF | TGTGCCACCAGTGACTATCCCGCGGGTGAGCAGTACTTC
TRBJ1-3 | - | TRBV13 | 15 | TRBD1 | CASSPQGRFGNTIYF | TGTGCCAGCAGCCCACAGGGGAGGTTTGGAAACACCATATATTTT
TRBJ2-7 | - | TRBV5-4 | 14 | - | CASSLSGTRYEQYF | TGTGCCAGCAGCTTATCGGGGACGCGCTACGAGCAGTACTTC